Listed here are 25 T cell receptor beta chains from one sample, sequenced in a study of PD-L1 blockade in urothelial cancer (dated by TCRdb to 2016 to 2017). Read against the paper, the sample's time point label means: peripheral blood 6 weeks after treatment start. Library preparation employed the immunoSEQ multiplex PCR assay. TCRdb holds this immuneACCESS table with in-frame rearrangements only. Some clones are missing; in checked studies, unresolved V genes explain under half, and the rest has no known cause. For this sample the table gives 35,000 to 40,000 clones, of which around nine tenths were detected only once. Jointly, the top ten make up over 20% of the sample. The sample consisted of PBMCs, taken around atezolizumab (anti-PD-L1) treatment. The source of these receptors is a man aged 60-69 years with urothelial cancer.

The chain employs TRBV7-2 and TRBJ2-1, with 8 bases lining up with TRBD2. The ends lost 5 bases at V and 6 bases at J; junction bases unmatched: 3. The CDR3 sequence is 13 residues long. CDR1 is SGHTA and CDR2 is FQGNSA in the germline V gene. The CDR3 reads CASSQGLVNEQFF. The CDR3 DNA is TGTGCCAGCAGCCAGGGACTAGTCAATGAGCAGTTCTTC.

Points on this clone: No DNA is shown, since the ends of the CDR3 on it are uncertain; the CDR3 is the one TCRdb lists. This chain joins TRBV2 and TRBJ2-4; whether TRBD2, the table's D call, matches the DNA was not checked. Germline-derived CDR1 and CDR2 are SNHLY and FYNNEI. The CDR3 extends over 11 residues, inclusive of both ends. This chain's CDR3 is CASRVGAGTYF.

This chain links TRBV9 with TRBJ2-3; TRBD2 aligns across 7 bases. CDR3 length equals 16 residues. From germline, CDR1 is SGDLS and CDR2 YYNGEE. The V segment lost 0 bases and the J segment 2 bases; nucleotides outside the gene matches: 6. The CDR3 DNA is TGTGCCAGCAGCGTAGGACTAGCCCACAACACAGATACGCAGTATTTT. This encodes CASSVGLAHNTDTQYF.

The rearrangement links TRBV7-6 to TRBJ2-5; D is possibly TRBD2 (7 bases). The ends were cut back, 5 bases at V and 5 bases at J, with 15 bases in the middle. The length of the CDR3 is 14 residues. CDR1 SGHVS and CDR2 FNYEAQ come from the germline V gene. DNA for the CDR3: TGTGCCAGCAGCCTTCGGGGGGCCTACGAGACCCAGTACTTC. Amino acids: CASSLRGAYETQYF.

The chain uses TRBV7-2 and TRBJ2-1, with TRBD2 as a possible D gene (6 bases). With 0 bases removed from V and 3 bases from J, the gap between germline ends came to 12 bases. The V gene's germline CDR1 is SGHTA and CDR2 FQGNSA. CDR3 length: 16 amino acids. CDR3 coding DNA: TGTGCCAGCAGCTTAGCGTTGGGGGGATACTACAATGAGCAGTTCTTC. Protein: CASSLALGGYYNEQFF.

V gene TRBV15 combines with J gene TRBJ1-2, with D possibly matching TRBD1 (5 bases). Germline V CDR1 and CDR2: LNHNV, YYDKDF (reference sequence). This CDR3 comprises 13 residues. V gave up 7 bases and J gave up 4 bases, with 13 bases separating them. CDR3 bases: TGTGCCACCACTAACAGGTTGCGCTATGGCTACACCTTC. Protein sequence: CATTNRLRYGYTF.

The V call is TRBV19, the J call TRBJ1-2; D remains ambiguous. The V end lost 1 base, the J end lost 7 bases, and 16 bases lay between the germline ends. Per the germline V gene, CDR1 is LNHDA and CDR2 is SQIVND (reference sequence). This CDR3 spans 15 amino acids. CDR3 nucleotides: TGTGCCAGTAGTATAGTCGGGGAGTGGGTAACTGGCTACACCTTC. It encodes CASSIVGEWVTGYTF. The full variable domain, completed using reference TRBV19 and TRBJ1-2, is DGGITQSPKYLFRKEGQNVTLSCEQNLNHDAMYWYRQDPGQGLRLIYYSQIVNDFQKGDIAEGYSVSREKKESFPLTVTSAQKNPTAFYLCASSIVGEWVTGYTFGSGTRLTVV.

The V gene is TRBV6-6, the J gene TRBJ1-1; the match to TRBD1 covers 7 bases. The CDR3 length is 16 residues. The V gene's germline CDR1 is MNHNY and CDR2 SVGAGI (reference sequence). Germline trimming cut 5 bases from V and 0 bases from J; bases unmatched to any gene: 9. The CDR3 DNA follows: TGTGCCAGCAGTCAACTGACAGGGCCGATGAACACTGAAGCTTTCTTT. It encodes CASSQLTGPMNTEAFF.

This sequence joins TRBV30 and TRBJ2-2; 7 bases agree with TRBD1. The CDR3 is 15 residues long. Germline CDR1 reads GTSNPN; CDR2 reads SVGIG (reference sequence). V lost 2 bases and J lost 3; bases outside the gene matches: 6. This chain's CDR3 is CAWSRRGRYTGELFF. The CDR3 DNA is TGTGCCTGGAGTCGAAGGGGGCGGTACACCGGGGAGCTGTTTTTT.

The V and J genes are TRBV7-2 and TRBJ1-5; a possible D gene is TRBD1 (6 bases). Germline V CDR1 and CDR2: SGHTA, FQGNSA. There are 14 residues in the CDR3. Trimming removed 2 bases from V and 2 bases from J, with 7 bases in between. The CDR3 is CASSLPGGNQPQHF. DNA for the CDR3: TGTGCCAGCAGCTTACCAGGGGGCAATCAGCCCCAGCATTTT.

The chain joins TRBV4-3 to TRBJ2-1; 9 bases fit TRBD2. The CDR3 consists of 18 residues. Trimming at V came to 4 bases and at J to 5 bases, leaving 15 bases not matched to a gene. The V gene's germline CDR1 is LGHNA and CDR2 YSLEER. Here the CDR3 reads CASSPRGGTSFFHNEQFF. For the CDR3, the DNA is TGCGCCAGCAGCCCGAGGGGGGGGACTAGCTTTTTTCACAATGAGCAGTTCTTC.

The CDR3 loop is CASSWDGGYGYTF. In DNA, the CDR3 is TGTGCCAGCAGTTGGGACGGGGGCTATGGCTACACCTTC. The chain joins TRBV5-8 to TRBJ1-2, with TRBD1 as a possible D gene (5 bases). From germline, CDR1 is SGHTS and CDR2 YDEGEE. The CDR3 contains 13 residues. The V and J ends lost 5 bases and 4 bases respectively, with 12 bases between them.

This clone was counted only a few times. The chain has TRBV5-1 and TRBJ1-1, with TRBD1 identical over 8 bases. The junction had 3 bases not matched to a gene; V was cut back by 0 bases and J by 8 bases. Germline V gene sequence: CDR1 SGHRS, CDR2 YFSETQ. The CDR3 runs to 13 residues. The CDR3 loop reads CASSLGQGLEAFF. Written as DNA, the CDR3 is TGCGCCAGCAGCTTGGGACAGGGGCTAGAAGCTTTCTTT.

The CDR3 DNA reads as TGCGCCAGCAGCTTGATCCAGTACACCGGGGAGCTGTTTTTT. Amino acid sequence: CASSLIQYTGELFF. The J gene is TRBJ2-2, the V gene TRBV5-1; D unresolved. The ends were cut back, 1 base at V and 3 bases at J, with 7 bases in the middle. The CDR3 covers 14 residues. CDR1 is SGHRS and CDR2 is YFSETQ in the germline V gene. Full variable domain (missing parts from reference TRBV5-1 and TRBJ2-2): KAGVTQTPRYLIKTRGQQVTLSCSPISGHRSVSWYQQTPGQGLQFLFEYFSETQRNKGNFPGRFSGRQFSNSRSEMNVSTLELGDSALYLCASSLIQYTGELFFGEGSRLTVL.

This clone was found a few times. The chain is built from TRBV30 and TRBJ1-1, with D hard to call. The CDR3 length is 15 residues. V dropped 0 bases and J dropped 6 bases, with 17 bases sitting between them. Germline V gene sequence: CDR1 GTSNPN, CDR2 SVGIG (reference sequence). CDR3 residues: CAWSVRRARVAEAFF. The CDR3 coding sequence is TGTGCCTGGAGTGTACGAAGGGCGCGGGTCGCTGAAGCTTTCTTT.

The rearrangement uses TRBV11-2 and TRBJ1-5; D call uncertain. The CDR3 has 15 residues. V lost 5 bases and J lost 0, with 11 bases in between. Germline lookup yields CDR1 SGHAT and CDR2 FQNNGV. The CDR3: CASSAGLNSNQPQHF. The CDR3 coding sequence is TGTGCCAGCAGCGCGGGGTTGAATAGCAATCAGCCCCAGCATTTT.

This chain uses TRBV7-9 with TRBJ2-5; TRBD2 aligns across 7 bases. The junction had 5 bases not matched to a gene; V was cut back by 3 bases and J by 1 base. The CDR3 loop spans 15 amino acids. Germline V gene data show CDR1 as SEHNR and CDR2 as FQNEAQ (reference sequence). In DNA, the CDR3 is TGTGCCAGCAGCTTCTTCGGGGGGACCCAAGAGACCCAGTACTTC. It specifies CASSFFGGTQETQYF. Filled out from reference TRBV7-9 and TRBJ2-5, the complete variable domain reads DTGVSQNPRHKITKRGQNVTFRCDPISEHNRLYWYRQTLGQGPEFLTYFQNEAQLEKSRLLSDRFSAERPKGSFSTLEIQRTEQGDSAMYLCASSFFGGTQETQYFGPGTRLLVL.

The chain carries TRBV10-3 and TRBJ2-1; tentatively, D is TRBD1 (5 bases). The CDR3 runs 14 residues. The V gene lost 6 bases and the J gene lost 4 bases, with 13 bases spanning the gap. Germline-derived CDR1 and CDR2 are ENHRY and SYGVKD. The CDR3 sequence is CAIRARADYNEQFF. CDR3 nucleotides: TGTGCCATCAGGGCCAGGGCGGATTACAATGAGCAGTTCTTC.

This sequence joins TRBV28 and TRBJ1-1; D is ambiguous. The CDR3 covers 11 residues. Trimming left V 6 bases short and J 4 bases short, with 6 bases between. CDR1 and CDR2 (germline): MDHEN, SYDVKM. The DNA of the CDR3 is TGTGCCAGCAGAGGACTCACTGAAGCTTTCTTT. The encoded protein is CASRGLTEAFF.

The genes are TRBV5-1 and TRBJ2-2; 7 bases map to TRBD1. This CDR3 has 15 residues. The V gene end was trimmed by 4 bases and the J gene end by 0 bases; junction bases not matched to a gene: 3. Germline V gives CDR1 SGHRS, CDR2 YFSETQ. This CDR3 reads CASSPGTANTGELFF. The CDR3 DNA follows: TGCGCCAGCAGCCCCGGGACAGCGAACACCGGGGAGCTGTTTTTT.

This chain joins TRBV4-1 and TRBJ1-6; TRBD1 might be the D (5 bases). V dropped 5 bases and J dropped 4 bases, with 12 bases sitting between them. The germline CDR1 and CDR2 sequences are MGHRA and YSYEKL. The CDR3 spans 15 residues. The CDR3 region is CASSFRDSYNSPLHF. CDR3 nucleotide sequence: TGCGCCAGCAGCTTCCGGGACTCATATAATTCACCCCTCCACTTT.

The chain combines TRBV2 with TRBJ1-5; 9 bases are a match to TRBD1. The CDR3 loop spans 15 amino acids. V lost 6 bases and J lost 2; bases outside the gene matches: 5. Germline CDR1 is SNHLY and CDR2 is FYNNEI. The CDR3 bases are TGTGCCAGCAGATCCGGACAGGGGCGCAATCAGCCCCAGCATTTT. Encoded protein: CASRSGQGRNQPQHF.

J is TRBJ2-7 and V is TRBV29-1, with a weak D call TRBD2 (7 bases). There are 14 residues in the CDR3. V was cut by 4 bases and J by 0 bases, with 13 bases left in between. Germline V CDR1 and CDR2: SQVTM, ANQGSEA. Here the CDR3 reads CSVVRGASSYEQYF. In DNA, the CDR3 is TGCAGCGTTGTCCGGGGGGCTAGCTCCTACGAGCAGTACTTC.

This chain links TRBV19 with TRBJ2-6; 7 nucleotides match TRBD1. The germline V gene encodes CDR1 LNHDA and CDR2 SQIVND (reference sequence). The CDR3 has 18 residues. With 5 bases clipped from V and 0 bases from J, the junction kept 10 bases outside the gene matches. CDR3 residues: CASSARDSLFSGANVLTF. The CDR3 DNA follows: TGTGCCAGTAGTGCACGGGACAGCCTTTTCTCTGGGGCCAACGTCCTGACTTTC.

J is TRBJ2-7 and V is TRBV2, with no clear D. The V gene lost 6 bases and the J gene lost 4 bases, with 7 bases spanning the gap. From germline, CDR1 is SNHLY and CDR2 FYNNEI. The CDR3 is made up of 11 amino acids. The CDR3: CASSVEYEQYF. CDR3 sequence (DNA): TGTGCCAGCAGCGTAGAGTACGAGCAGTACTTC.